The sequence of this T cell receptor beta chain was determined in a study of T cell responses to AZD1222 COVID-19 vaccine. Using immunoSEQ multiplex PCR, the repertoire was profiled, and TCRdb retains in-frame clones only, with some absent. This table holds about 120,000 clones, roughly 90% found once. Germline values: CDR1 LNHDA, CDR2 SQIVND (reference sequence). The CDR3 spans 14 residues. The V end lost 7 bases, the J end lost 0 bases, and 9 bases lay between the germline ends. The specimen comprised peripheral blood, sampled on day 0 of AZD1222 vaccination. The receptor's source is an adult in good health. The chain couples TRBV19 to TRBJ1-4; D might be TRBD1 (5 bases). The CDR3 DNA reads TGTGCCAGTACGGGGGGTGCAACTAATGAAAAACTGTTTTTT. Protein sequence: CASTGGATNEKLFF.